The 4 T cell receptor beta chains given below trace back to one sample, sequenced in a study of cytomegalovirus exposure and HLA in healthy donors. Researchers ran the PCR with 60 Vbeta and 13 Jbeta primers. Profiled with immunoSEQ multiplex PCR; TCRdb holds only in-frame clones, not every one. The sample carries roughly 130,000 clones, roughly 80% recorded once. The sequenced material came from PBMCs. The receptors come from a woman aged 45 to 65 in good health and CMV-seropositive.

J is TRBJ1-2 and V is TRBV30; 7 bases match TRBD1. The germline V gene has CDR1 GTSNPN and CDR2 SVGIG (reference sequence). This CDR3 has 13 residues. Trimming cost V 0 bases and J 9 bases; bases outside gene matches: 7. CDR3 sequence reads: CAWSVTGEWSYTF. In nucleotides, the CDR3 is TGTGCCTGGAGTGTAACAGGGGAGTGGAGCTACACCTTC.

As concerns this clone: This CDR3 is also generated by other DNA sequences in the sample. The chain carries TRBV11-2 and TRBJ1-6; D is unclear. The germline V gene encodes CDR1 SGHAT and CDR2 FQNNGV. The CDR3 spans 14 residues. Trimming removed 3 bases from V and 5 bases from J, with 8 bases in between. CDR3 in DNA: TGTGCCAGCAGCTTCTCCGGGGATAATTCACCCCTCCACTTT. Encoded protein: CASSFSGDNSPLHF. Complete variable domain (other parts from reference TRBV11-2 and TRBJ1-6): EAGVAQSPRYKIIEKRQSVAFWCNPISGHATLYWYQQILGQGPKLLIQFQNNGVVDDSQLPKDRFSAERLKGVDSTLKIQPAKLEDSAVYLCASSFSGDNSPLHFGNGTRLTVT.

CDR3 bases: TGCGCCAGCAGCCAGGGGGCCAGAGGTGAGGCCCAGTACTTC. Protein sequence: CASSQGARGEAQYF. This chain uses TRBV5-1 with TRBJ2-5; TRBD1 aligns across 8 bases. Germline V gene data show CDR1 as SGHRS and CDR2 as YFSETQ. This CDR3 spans 14 amino acids. Trimming removed 4 bases from V and 9 bases from J; junction bases left unmatched: 11.

The chain is built from TRBV5-1 and TRBJ1-1, with D hard to call. The CDR3 is 14 amino acids. The germline V gene encodes CDR1 SGHRS and CDR2 YFSETQ. V gave up 5 bases and J gave up 1 base, with 12 bases separating them. This CDR3 reads CASSYQGANTEAFF. The CDR3 DNA sequence: TGCGCCAGCAGTTACCAAGGAGCGAACACTGAAGCTTTCTTT.